The 15 T cell receptor beta chains reported below all come from one sample, sequenced in a study of blood T cells in healthy people across ages. A J-beta primer mix and a sample-barcoded 5' primer were used in a second PCR of about 7 to 12 cycles. TCRdb reanalysed the 5' RACE reads using MiXCR and keeps one entry per CDR3 protein. The data contain about 1.4 million distinct CDR3 sequences, around 55% of them singletons. The sequencing input was blood. The receptor set was obtained from a man younger than 35 in good health.

This clonotype appeared once. The rearrangement joins TRBV29-1 to TRBJ2-1; no clear D gene. This CDR3 spans 14 amino acids. V was pared by 2 bases and J by 2 bases, with 10 bases between. CDR1 is SQVTM, CDR2 ANQGSEA, per germline. The CDR3 protein is CSVERIDPYNEQFF. The CDR3 coding sequence is TGCAGCGTTGAAAGGATAGATCCCTACAATGAGCAGTTCTTC.

This clonotype was observed a single time. The rearrangement uses TRBV20-1 and TRBJ2-3, with a possible D match to TRBD2 (5 bases). This CDR3 has 13 amino acids. Germline V gives CDR1 DFQATT, CDR2 SNEGSKA (reference sequence). Trimming stripped 4 bases from V and 2 bases from J, with 10 bases between. CDR3 sequence (DNA): TGCAGTGCTATCCGGGGATTCACAGATACGCAGTATTTT. The encoded protein is CSAIRGFTDTQYF.

This rearrangement joins TRBV4-2 to TRBJ2-1, with a tentative D call TRBD2 (6 bases). The CDR3 is 14 residues long. CDR1 and CDR2 from the germline V gene are LGHNA and YNFKEQ. The V gene lost 0 bases and the J gene lost 5 bases, with 8 bases spanning the gap. The CDR3 DNA reads TGTGCCAGCAGCCAAGATCGGGAGAACAATGAGCAGTTCTTC. Encoded protein: CASSQDRENNEQFF.

The rearrangement joins TRBV28 to TRBJ2-3; a possible D gene is TRBD1 (5 bases). The germline V and J ends were trimmed by 3 bases and 0 bases, with 10 bases remaining between them. The CDR3 sequence is 15 residues long. Germline CDR1 is MDHEN and CDR2 is SYDVKM. Here the CDR3 DNA reads TGTGCCAGCAGTTTTACAGGCACTAGCACAGATACGCAGTATTTT. Translating gives CASSFTGTSTDTQYF.

This rearrangement joins TRBV20-1 to TRBJ2-2, with 10 positions matching TRBD2. Germline V gene lookup returns CDR1 DFQATT and CDR2 SNEGSKA (reference sequence). The CDR3 runs to 16 residues. The junction had 5 bases not matched to a gene; V was cut back by 2 bases and J by 2 bases. CDR3 region: CSARPTSGANTGELFF. The DNA for the CDR3 is TGCAGTGCTAGACCTACTAGCGGGGCTAACACCGGGGAGCTGTTTTTT.

The rearrangement uses TRBV10-3 and TRBJ1-6; 10 bases align to TRBD1. V lost 6 bases, J lost 7 bases, and 3 bases stayed unmatched. This CDR3 has 14 residues. Germline V CDR1 and CDR2: ENHRY, SYGVKD. CDR3 DNA sequence: TGTGCCATCAGGGACAGGGGGTTGAATTCACCCCTCCACTTT. This encodes CAIRDRGLNSPLHF.

The rearrangement links TRBV6-6 to TRBJ1-2, with a possible D match to TRBD1 (6 bases). Per the germline V gene, CDR1 is MNHNY and CDR2 is SVGAGI (reference sequence). The CDR3 is 14 amino acids. The germline V and J ends were trimmed by 4 bases and 3 bases, with 12 bases remaining between them. This CDR3 is CASSSPGHDYGYTF. The CDR3 nucleotides are TGTGCCAGCAGTTCCCCGGGACACGACTATGGCTACACCTTC.

The V and J genes are TRBV29-1 and TRBJ1-2; 9 bases line up with TRBD1. CDR1 is SQVTM and CDR2 is ANQGSEA in the germline V gene. The trim removed 6 bases at V and 6 bases at J, leaving 2 bases unmatched. This CDR3 spans 11 amino acids. The CDR3 sequence: CSVGTGNGYTF. In DNA form, the CDR3 reads TGCAGCGTCGGGACAGGGAATGGCTACACCTTC.

The chain uses TRBV7-8 and TRBJ2-1; D is perhaps TRBD1 (6 bases). V lost 5 bases and J 3 bases, leaving 14 bases between the germline ends. Looked up from germline, CDR1 is SGHVS and CDR2 is FQNEAQ. The CDR3 totals 15 residues. CDR3 protein: CASSPSRGDYNEQFF. The CDR3 coding sequence is TGTGCCAGCAGCCCTTCCAGGGGAGACTACAATGAGCAGTTCTTC.

J is TRBJ2-5 and V is TRBV10-2; 10 bases are a match to TRBD2. The DNA end favors TRBJ2-7, so the J call may be wrong. CDR1 is WSHSY and CDR2 is SAAADI in the germline V gene. This CDR3 comprises 15 residues. DNA for the CDR3: TGCGCCAGCAGTGTGGTAGCGGGAGGTTTTAGCGAGCAGTACTTC. This codes for CASSVVAGGFSEQYF.

The chain recombines TRBV4-2 with TRBJ1-4, with TRBD1 matching over 10 bases. Germline-derived CDR1 and CDR2 are LGHNA and YNFKEQ. The CDR3 consists of 18 residues. Germline trimming cut 5 bases from V and 2 bases from J; bases unmatched to any gene: 11. CDR3 protein: CASSRFGSDRGTNEKLFF. The CDR3 nucleotides are TGTGCCAGCAGCAGGTTCGGCTCGGACAGGGGGACTAATGAAAAACTGTTTTTT.

This clonotype was detected a few times. V usage is TRBV4-1 and J usage is TRBJ2-5; no definite D call. Per the germline V gene, CDR1 is MGHRA and CDR2 is YSYEKL. This CDR3 contains 15 residues. Trimming stripped 0 bases from V and 2 bases from J, with 10 bases between. This CDR3 is CASSQDQGPQETQYF. In nucleotides, the CDR3 is TGCGCCAGCAGCCAAGATCAAGGGCCTCAAGAGACCCAGTACTTC.

This chain joins TRBV14 and TRBJ2-7; D remains ambiguous. The V gene lost 0 bases and the J gene lost 2 bases, with 14 bases spanning the gap. This CDR3 is built from 16 residues. The germline CDR1 and CDR2 sequences are SGHDN and FVKESK. DNA for the CDR3: TGTGCCAGCAGCCAAGAGGCAGCGACGCCGACCTACGAGCAGTACTTC. This gives the protein CASSQEAATPTYEQYF.

The rearrangement joins TRBV2 to TRBJ1-2; D not resolved. V gave up 7 bases and J gave up 5 bases, with 17 bases separating them. This CDR3 spans 14 amino acids. Germline CDR1 SNHLY, CDR2 FYNNEI. The CDR3 is CASNVRTRSYGYTF. CDR3 DNA: TGTGCCAGCAACGTTAGGACGAGAAGTTATGGCTACACCTTC.

This clonotype was observed a handful of times. The chain uses TRBV6-1 and TRBJ2-7; D might be TRBD1 (6 bases). The CDR3 loop spans 13 amino acids. V was trimmed by 10 bases and J by 2 bases, leaving 15 bases between them. Germline V gene data show CDR1 as MNHNS and CDR2 as SASEGT. In DNA, the CDR3 is TGTGCCATACTCGGGACATTGACCTACGAGCAGTACTTC. Protein sequence: CAILGTLTYEQYF.